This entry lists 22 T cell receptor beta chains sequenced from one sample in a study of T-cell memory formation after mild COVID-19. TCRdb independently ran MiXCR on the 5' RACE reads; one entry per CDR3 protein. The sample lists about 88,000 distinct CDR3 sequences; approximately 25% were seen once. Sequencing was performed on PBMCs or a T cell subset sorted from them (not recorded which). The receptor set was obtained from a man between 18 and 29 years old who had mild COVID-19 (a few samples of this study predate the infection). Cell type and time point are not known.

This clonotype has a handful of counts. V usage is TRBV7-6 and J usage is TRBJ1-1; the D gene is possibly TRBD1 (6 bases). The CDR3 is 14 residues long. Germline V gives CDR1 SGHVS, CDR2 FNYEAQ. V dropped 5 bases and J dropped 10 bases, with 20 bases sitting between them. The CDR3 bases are TGTGCCAGCAGCCCAGGGGTGAAGGGTGGTGGAGCTTTCTTT. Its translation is CASSPGVKGGGAFF.

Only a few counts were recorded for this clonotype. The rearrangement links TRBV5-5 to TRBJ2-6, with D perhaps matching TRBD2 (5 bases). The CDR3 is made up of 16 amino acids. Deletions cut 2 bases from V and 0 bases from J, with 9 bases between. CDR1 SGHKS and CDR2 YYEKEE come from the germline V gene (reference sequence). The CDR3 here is CASSFEGSSGANVLTF. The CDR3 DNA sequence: TGTGCCAGCAGCTTCGAAGGGAGCTCTGGGGCCAACGTCCTGACTTTC.

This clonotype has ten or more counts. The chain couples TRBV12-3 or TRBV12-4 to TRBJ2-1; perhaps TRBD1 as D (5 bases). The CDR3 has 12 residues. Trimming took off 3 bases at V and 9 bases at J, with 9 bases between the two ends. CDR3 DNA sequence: TGTGCCAGCAGTTTCAGACAGCCTGAGCAGTTCTTC. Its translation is CASSFRQPEQFF.

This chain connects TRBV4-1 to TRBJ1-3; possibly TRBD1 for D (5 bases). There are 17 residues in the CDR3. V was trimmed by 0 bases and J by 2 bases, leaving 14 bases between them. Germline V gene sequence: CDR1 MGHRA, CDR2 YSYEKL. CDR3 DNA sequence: TGCGCCAGCAGCCAAGATACCACAGGCCCTACTGGAAACACCATATATTTT. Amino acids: CASSQDTTGPTGNTIYF.

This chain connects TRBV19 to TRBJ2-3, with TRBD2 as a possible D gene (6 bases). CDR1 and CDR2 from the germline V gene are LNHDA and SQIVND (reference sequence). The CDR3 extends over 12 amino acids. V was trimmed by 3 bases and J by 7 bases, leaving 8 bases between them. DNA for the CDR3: TGTGCCAGTAGTATCGGAGGGAATACGCAGTATTTT. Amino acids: CASSIGGNTQYF.

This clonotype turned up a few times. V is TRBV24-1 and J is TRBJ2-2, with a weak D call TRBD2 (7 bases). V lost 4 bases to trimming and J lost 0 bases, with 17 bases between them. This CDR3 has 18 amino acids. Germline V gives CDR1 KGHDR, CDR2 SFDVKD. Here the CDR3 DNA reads TGTGCCACCAGTGACCCCGTTAAGCGGGACACGAACACCGGGGAGCTGTTTTTT. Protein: CATSDPVKRDTNTGELFF.

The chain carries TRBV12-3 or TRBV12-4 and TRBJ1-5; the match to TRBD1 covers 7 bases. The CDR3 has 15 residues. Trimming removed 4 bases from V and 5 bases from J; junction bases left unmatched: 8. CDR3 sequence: CASSSWTGPDQPQHF. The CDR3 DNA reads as TGTGCCAGCAGTTCATGGACAGGTCCTGATCAGCCCCAGCATTTT.

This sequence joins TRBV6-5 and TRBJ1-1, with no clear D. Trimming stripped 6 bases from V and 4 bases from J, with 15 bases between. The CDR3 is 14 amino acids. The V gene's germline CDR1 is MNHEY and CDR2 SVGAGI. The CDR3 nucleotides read TGTGCCAGCAGCCAAGGTTCCGAGGTCACTGAAGCTTTCTTT. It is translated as CASSQGSEVTEAFF.

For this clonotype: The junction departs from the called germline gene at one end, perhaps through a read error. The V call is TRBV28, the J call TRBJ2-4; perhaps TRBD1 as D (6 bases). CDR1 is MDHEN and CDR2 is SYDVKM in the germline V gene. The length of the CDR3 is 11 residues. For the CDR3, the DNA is TGTGCCAGCAGCCAGCGCCGGGACACGACTTTC. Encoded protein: CASSQRRDTTF. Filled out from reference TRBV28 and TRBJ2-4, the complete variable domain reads DVKVTQSSRYLVKRTGEKVFLECVQDMDHENMFWYRQDPGLGLRLIYFSYDVKMKEKGDIPEGYSVSREKKERFSLILESASTNQTSMYLCASSQRRDTTFGAGTRLSVL.

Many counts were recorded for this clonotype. The CDR3, as DNA: TGTGCCAGCAGTTCGGGACAGGCAAACTATGGCTACACCTTC. Protein sequence: CASSSGQANYGYTF. The rearrangement links TRBV12-3 or TRBV12-4 to TRBJ1-2, with 8 bases aligning to TRBD1. The CDR3 is made up of 14 amino acids. V lost 4 bases to trimming and J lost 2 bases; unmatched junction nucleotides: 3.

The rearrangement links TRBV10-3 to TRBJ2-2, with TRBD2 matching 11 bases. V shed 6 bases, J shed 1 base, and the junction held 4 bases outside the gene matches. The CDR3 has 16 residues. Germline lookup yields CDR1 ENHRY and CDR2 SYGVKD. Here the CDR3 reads CAIRGGLAVNTGELFF. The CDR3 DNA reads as TGTGCCATCAGGGGGGGACTAGCGGTGAACACCGGGGAGCTGTTTTTT.

DNA for the CDR3: TGTGCCAGCAGCTCCCTCCGGGGGTCGGAGACCCAGTACTTC. Protein sequence: CASSSLRGSETQYF. J is TRBJ2-5 and V is TRBV6-2 or TRBV6-3; maybe TRBD2 (6 bases). The CDR3 length is 14 residues. Germline CDR1 is MNHEY and CDR2 is SVGEGT. Trimming shortened V by 6 bases and J by 5 bases, and 16 bases separated the two germline ends.

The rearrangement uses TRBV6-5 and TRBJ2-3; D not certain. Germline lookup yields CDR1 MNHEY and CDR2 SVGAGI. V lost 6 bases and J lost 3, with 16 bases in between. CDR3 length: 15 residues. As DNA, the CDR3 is TGTGCCAGCAGGCTCGGCCCTACCTCGACAGATACGCAGTATTTT. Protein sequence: CASRLGPTSTDTQYF.

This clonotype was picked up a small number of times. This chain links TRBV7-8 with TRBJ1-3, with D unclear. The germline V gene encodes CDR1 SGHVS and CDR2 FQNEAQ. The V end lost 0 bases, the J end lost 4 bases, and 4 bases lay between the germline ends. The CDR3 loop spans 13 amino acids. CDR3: CASSLADGNTIYF. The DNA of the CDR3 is TGTGCCAGCAGCTTAGCGGACGGAAACACCATATATTTT.

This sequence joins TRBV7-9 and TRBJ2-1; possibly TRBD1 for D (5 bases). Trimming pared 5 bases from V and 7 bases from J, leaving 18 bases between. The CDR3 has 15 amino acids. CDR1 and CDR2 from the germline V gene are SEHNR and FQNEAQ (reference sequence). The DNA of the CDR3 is TGTGCCAGCAGCCGTGCACTGGACATCCGGAATGAGCAGTTCTTC. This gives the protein CASSRALDIRNEQFF.

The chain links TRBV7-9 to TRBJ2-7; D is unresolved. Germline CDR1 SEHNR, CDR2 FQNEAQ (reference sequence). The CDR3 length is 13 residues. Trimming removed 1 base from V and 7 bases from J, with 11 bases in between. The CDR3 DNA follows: TGTGCCAGCAGCTTAGGAGGCCCGGGTGAGCAGTACGTC. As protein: CASSLGGPGEQYV.

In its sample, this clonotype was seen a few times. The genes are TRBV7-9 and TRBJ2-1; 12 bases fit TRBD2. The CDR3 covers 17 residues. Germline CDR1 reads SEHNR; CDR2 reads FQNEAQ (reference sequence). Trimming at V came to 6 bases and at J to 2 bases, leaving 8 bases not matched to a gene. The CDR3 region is CASRSGLAGLPYNEQFF. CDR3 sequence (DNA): TGTGCCAGCAGATCCGGACTAGCGGGACTGCCCTACAATGAGCAGTTCTTC.

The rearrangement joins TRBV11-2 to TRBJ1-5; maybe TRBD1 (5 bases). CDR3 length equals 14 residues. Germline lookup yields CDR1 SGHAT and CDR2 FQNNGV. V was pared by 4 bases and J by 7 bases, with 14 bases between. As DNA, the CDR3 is TGTGCCAGCAGCTCGGGGGGTTCGGGGCAGCCCCAGCATTTT. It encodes CASSSGGSGQPQHF.

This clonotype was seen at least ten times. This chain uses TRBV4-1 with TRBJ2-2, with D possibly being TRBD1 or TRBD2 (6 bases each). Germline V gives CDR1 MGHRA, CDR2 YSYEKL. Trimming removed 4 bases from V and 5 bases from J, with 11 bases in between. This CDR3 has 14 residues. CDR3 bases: TGCGCCAGCAGCCTCCAAGGGGGGACCGGGGAGCTGTTTTTT. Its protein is CASSLQGGTGELFF.

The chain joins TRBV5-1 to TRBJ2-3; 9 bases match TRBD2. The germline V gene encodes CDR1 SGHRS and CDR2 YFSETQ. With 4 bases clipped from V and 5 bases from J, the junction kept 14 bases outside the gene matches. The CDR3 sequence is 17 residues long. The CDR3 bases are TGCGCCAGCAGCCCGACCTCTAGCGGGGAGCTTCAAGATACGCAGTATTTT. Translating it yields CASSPTSSGELQDTQYF.

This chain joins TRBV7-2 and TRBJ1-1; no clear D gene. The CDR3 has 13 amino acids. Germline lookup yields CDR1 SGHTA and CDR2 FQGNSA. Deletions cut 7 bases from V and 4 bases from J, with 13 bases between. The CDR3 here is CASTRSSFTEAFF. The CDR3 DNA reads TGTGCCAGCACCCGTAGCAGCTTCACTGAAGCTTTCTTT.

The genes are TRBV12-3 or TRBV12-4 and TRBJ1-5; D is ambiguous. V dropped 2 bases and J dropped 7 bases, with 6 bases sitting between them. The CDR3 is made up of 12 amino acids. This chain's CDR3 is CASSLFRQPQHF. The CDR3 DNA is TGTGCCAGCAGTTTATTTAGGCAGCCCCAGCATTTT.